The clone carrying this TCR beta chain was observed a few times. The trim removed 3 bases at V and 4 bases at J, leaving 11 bases unmatched. In germline, CDR1 is LGHDT, CDR2 YNNKEL (reference sequence). The CDR3 is made up of 17 amino acids. Original handling: Amplified reference gene primers provided the basis for estimating nucleated cell counts. Assay: immunoSEQ multiplex PCR; the TCRdb copy retains only in-frame clones and omits some. V and J calls and clone size are as listed in that table; D and trimming were resolved from the DNA. Of under 200,000 clones listed, more than 75% were seen once; the top ten hold around 2.1%. These data originate in a study of blood T cell repertoires in COVID-19. Turning to the study itself: Some COVID-19 samples were acute and others convalescent; all came from the United States, Italy and Spain. Sources were T cells, B-cell-depleted T cells, or PBMCs; the material itself was cDNA or gDNA.

Sequencing was carried out using peripheral blood. The chain joins TRBV3-1 (or the pseudogene TRBV3-2) to TRBJ1-2, with TRBD1 identical over 10 bases. The TCR was taken from a man between 18 and 29 years old with acute or convalescent COVID-19. The CDR3: CASSHLSKGQGIYGYTF. The CDR3, as DNA: TGTGCCAGCAGCCACCTTTCCAAGGGACAGGGGATCTATGGCTACACCTTC.